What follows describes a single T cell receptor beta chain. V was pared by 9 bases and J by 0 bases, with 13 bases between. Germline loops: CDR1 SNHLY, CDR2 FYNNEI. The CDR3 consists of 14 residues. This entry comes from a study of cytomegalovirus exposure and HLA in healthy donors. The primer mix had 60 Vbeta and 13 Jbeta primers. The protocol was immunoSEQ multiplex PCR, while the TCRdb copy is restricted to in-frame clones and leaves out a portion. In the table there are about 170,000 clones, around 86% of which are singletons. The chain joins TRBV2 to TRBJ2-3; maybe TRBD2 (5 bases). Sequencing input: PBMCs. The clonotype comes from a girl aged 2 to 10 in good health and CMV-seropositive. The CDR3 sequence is CASLGGSSTDTQYF. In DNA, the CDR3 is TGTGCCAGTCTCGGCGGGTCTAGCACAGATACGCAGTATTTT.